This T cell receptor beta chain is from a study of identical twins. V was clipped by 5 bases and J by 5 bases, with 15 bases between them. CDR3 length: 13 amino acids. Germline CDR1 and CDR2: DFQATT and SNEGSKA (reference sequence). TCRdb re-called the 5' RACE reads with MiXCR, one entry per CDR3 protein. The sample shows approximately 670,000 distinct CDR3 sequences, around 5.7% of them seen only once. This clonotype was recorded many times. The receptor's source is a man in his late teens or twenties in good health. Sequenced input: naive T cells sorted from blood. The chain links TRBV20-1 to TRBJ2-5, with D uncertain. As DNA, the CDR3 is TGCAGTGCTTATCATCAGACCAAGGAGACCCAGTACTTC. Protein product: CSAYHQTKETQYF.